What follows are 14 T cell receptor beta chains derived from one specimen sequenced in a study of blood T cell repertoires in COVID-19. TCRdb keeps only in-frame clones here, not all; method: immunoSEQ multiplex PCR. The table has 50,000 to 70,000 clones, over 70% seen once. The sequenced sample consisted of peripheral blood. The source of these receptors is a man between 60 and 70 years old with acute or convalescent COVID-19.

The chain links TRBV7-2 to TRBJ1-5, with D hard to call. This CDR3 region has 13 residues. V lost 1 base to trimming and J lost 6 bases, with 7 bases between them. Germline CDR1 and CDR2: SGHTA and FQGNSA. The CDR3, as DNA: TGTGCCAGCAGCTTAGAGGTAGCTCAGCCCCAGCATTTT. Protein sequence: CASSLEVAQPQHF.

The chain employs TRBV6-5 and TRBJ1-5; D not resolved. V lost 0 bases and J lost 6, with 12 bases in between. The germline gives CDR1 MNHEY, CDR2 SVGAGI. The CDR3 totals 15 residues. CDR3 bases: TGTGCCAGCAGTTACTCTAACGATATCAGTCAGCCCCAGCATTTT. Amino acid sequence: CASSYSNDISQPQHF.

The genes are TRBV6-5 and TRBJ1-5; possibly TRBD1 for D (6 bases). Trimming cost V 7 bases and J 0 bases, with 10 bases left between them. This CDR3 spans 14 amino acids. Germline V gene lookup returns CDR1 MNHEY and CDR2 SVGAGI. CDR3: CASKGVGSNQPQHF. In DNA, the CDR3 is TGTGCCAGCAAGGGGGTGGGTAGCAATCAGCCCCAGCATTTT.

This chain connects TRBV27 to TRBJ2-1; possible D gene TRBD2, 6 bases. Germline CDR1 and CDR2: MNHEY and SMNVEV (reference sequence). The ends were cut back, 2 bases at V and 0 bases at J, with 8 bases in the middle. The CDR3 covers 15 residues. The CDR3 reads CASSLGGSSYNEQFF. The CDR3 DNA is TGTGCCAGCAGTTTAGGGGGGTCCTCCTACAATGAGCAGTTCTTC.

The chain is built from TRBV27 and TRBJ2-4; 8 nucleotides align to TRBD1. The CDR3 is made up of 14 amino acids. J lost 1 base, V lost 6 bases, and 2 bases had no gene match. CDR1 MNHEY and CDR2 SMNVEV come from the germline V gene (reference sequence). CDR3 sequence (DNA): TGTGCCAGCAGGGACAGGGCGGCCAAAAACATTCAGTACTTC. Protein: CASRDRAAKNIQYF.

This clone was detected only a few times. V usage is TRBV9 and J usage is TRBJ2-1; D uncertain. This CDR3 has 15 amino acids. Germline values: CDR1 SGDLS, CDR2 YYNGEE. V lost 4 bases and J 0 bases, leaving 11 bases between the germline ends. Written as DNA, the CDR3 is TGTGCCAGCAGCCTTCTCTTGAGCTCCTACAATGAGCAGTTCTTC. Residues: CASSLLLSSYNEQFF. Full variable domain (rest looked up from reference TRBV9 and TRBJ2-1): DSGVTQTPKHLITATGQRVTLRCSPRSGDLSVYWYQQSLDQGLQFLIQYYNGEERAKGNILERFSAQQFPDLHSELNLSSLELGDSALYFCASSLLLSSYNEQFFGPGTRLTVL.

The J gene is TRBJ2-7, the V gene TRBV28, with 7 bases aligning to TRBD1. With 7 bases clipped from V and 1 base from J, the junction kept 7 bases outside the gene matches. Germline values: CDR1 MDHEN, CDR2 SYDVKM. CDR3 length: 14 amino acids. The CDR3 sequence is CASTKGGQSYEQYF. For the CDR3, the DNA is TGTGCCAGCACCAAAGGGGGACAGTCCTACGAGCAGTACTTC.

The CDR3 here is CASSLAGQGGETQYF. The CDR3 coding sequence is TGCGCCAGCAGCTTGGCCGGGCAGGGAGGTGAGACCCAGTACTTC. J is TRBJ2-5 and V is TRBV5-1; D is possibly TRBD2 (6 bases). The CDR3 spans 15 residues. Germline lookup yields CDR1 SGHRS and CDR2 YFSETQ. Trimming left V 0 bases short and J 5 bases short, with 14 bases between.

The chain employs TRBV27 and TRBJ1-5, with TRBD1 as a possible D gene (6 bases). This CDR3 contains 13 residues. Per germline, CDR1 MNHEY and CDR2 SMNVEV (reference sequence). V lost 6 bases, J lost 9 bases, and 15 bases lay in between. The DNA for the CDR3 is TGTGCCAGCAGGATGGGGGCAGAGGGGCCCCAGCATTTT. Protein: CASRMGAEGPQHF.

The V call is TRBV7-2, the J call TRBJ1-5, with D possibly being TRBD1 (5 bases). The CDR3 has 13 residues. V lost 5 bases and J lost 4, with 9 bases in between. Germline lookup yields CDR1 SGHTA and CDR2 FQGNSA. For the CDR3, the DNA is TGTGCCAGCAGCCATGGGGCAAATCAGCCCCAGCATTTT. It codes for CASSHGANQPQHF.

The rearrangement uses TRBV12-5 and TRBJ1-6, with 12 bases fitting TRBD1. The germline CDR1 and CDR2 sequences are LGHNT and FRNRAP. CDR3 length: 15 residues. Losses at the gene ends were 5 bases for V and 8 bases for J; bases not matched to a gene: 4. The CDR3 region is CASGMGQGADSPLHF. In nucleotides, the CDR3 is TGTGCTAGTGGTATGGGACAGGGGGCAGATTCACCCCTCCACTTT. Full variable domain (outside the CDR3, taken from reference TRBV12-5 and TRBJ1-6): DARVTQTPRHKVTEMGQEVTMRCQPILGHNTVFWYRQTMMQGLELLAYFRNRAPLDDSGMPKDRFSAEMPDATLATLKIQPSEPRDSAVYFCASGMGQGADSPLHFGNGTRLTVT.

The chain employs TRBV12-5 and TRBJ1-1; the match to TRBD1 covers 7 bases. Germline CDR1 and CDR2: LGHNT and FRNRAP. Trimming took 3 bases from V and 4 from J; bases not matched to a gene: 8. The CDR3 runs to 15 residues. The chain's CDR3 is CASGFPQGGSTEAFF. As DNA, the CDR3 is TGTGCTAGTGGTTTCCCTCAGGGGGGAAGCACTGAAGCTTTCTTT.

The chain carries TRBV18 and TRBJ2-5, with TRBD2 matching over 9 bases. Germline-derived CDR1 and CDR2 are KGHSH and LQKENI. The V gene end was trimmed by 1 base and the J gene end by 5 bases; junction bases not matched to a gene: 8. The length of the CDR3 is 16 residues. The CDR3 loop is CASSPRTSGGTETQYF. DNA of the CDR3: TGTGCCAGCTCACCACGTACGAGCGGGGGGACGGAGACCCAGTACTTC.

J is TRBJ2-2 and V is TRBV7-3; D remains unclear. V was shortened by 4 bases and J by 6 bases, with 9 bases between the two germline ends. The germline V gene encodes CDR1 SGHTA and CDR2 FQGTGA. The CDR3 contains 13 residues. The CDR3: CASSSTVSGELFF. CDR3 in DNA: TGTGCCAGCAGCTCTACAGTGTCCGGGGAGCTGTTTTTT.